This TCR beta chain was captured in a study of cytomegalovirus exposure and HLA in healthy donors. Overall study findings and caveats: It was likely that a cluster of highly shared sequence variants was a sequencing artifact.

The PCR was carried out with 60 Vbeta primers and 13 Jbeta primers. The method was immunoSEQ multiplex PCR; TCRdb's version includes in-frame clones alone and lacks a portion of them. This table holds around 200,000 clones, roughly 87% found once. The V and J ends lost 5 bases and 7 bases respectively, with 12 bases between them. This CDR3 is built from 12 residues. Germline CDR1 and CDR2: SGHVT and SQSDAQ. Concerning this clone: No antigen is known for it.

This chain uses TRBV7-4 with TRBJ2-7; D might be TRBD2 (6 bases). This clonotype was sampled from a man aged 35-49 years in good health and CMV-seropositive. Material: PBMCs. In nucleotides, the CDR3 is TGTGCCAGCAGCGCCACTAGCTGTGAGCAGTACTTC. Translating gives CASSATSCEQYF.